What follows are 25 T cell receptor beta chains derived from one specimen sequenced in a study of graft-versus-host responses after intestinal transplantation. Libraries were prepared by immunoSEQ multiplex PCR; TCRdb keeps only in-frame clonotypes and omits some of them. The data show some 100,000 clones, with less than 90% seen just once and around 0.98% held by the top ten. For these TCRs, the target antigens are not known. The sample was unstimulated CD4+ T cells sorted from spleen or lymph node cells, taken before transplant. These receptors originate from a human donor who was the organ donor for an intestinal transplant.

The genes are TRBV30 and TRBJ2-7, with D unclear. This CDR3 region has 11 residues. CDR1 and CDR2 (germline): GTSNPN, SVGIG (reference sequence). V lost 6 bases and J lost 4, with 10 bases in between. This chain's CDR3 is CACQDPYEQYF. The DNA of the CDR3 is TGTGCCTGTCAAGACCCTTACGAGCAGTACTTC.

The chain links TRBV7-2 to TRBJ2-7; TRBD1 or TRBD2 may be the D gene (5 bases each). Germline CDR1 SGHTA, CDR2 FQGNSA. The CDR3 has 16 amino acids. V lost 5 bases, J lost 0 bases, and 17 bases lay in between. CDR3 nucleotides: TGTGCCAGCAGCCCATCTGGGGGACCGACCTCCTACGAGCAGTACTTC. Amino acid sequence: CASSPSGGPTSYEQYF.

This clone was counted between two and nine times. The chain employs TRBV7-2 and TRBJ2-7; no clear D. In germline, CDR1 is SGHTA, CDR2 FQGNSA. This CDR3 has 12 residues. The V end was cut by 5 bases, the J end by 3 bases, with 8 bases between. The CDR3 DNA reads as TGTGCCAGCAGCCCCCTTGGCTACGAGCAGTACTTC. Translating it yields CASSPLGYEQYF.

This clone turned up a few times. V usage is TRBV5-6 and J usage is TRBJ1-4, with a weak D call TRBD1 (5 bases). The V and J ends lost 4 bases and 8 bases respectively, with 9 bases between them. From germline, CDR1 is SGHDT and CDR2 YYEEEE. The CDR3 length is 12 residues. The DNA of the CDR3 is TGTGCCAGCAGCCGACAGCTAGAAAAACTGTTTTTT. This gives the protein CASSRQLEKLFF.

This rearrangement joins TRBV5-5 to TRBJ1-1, with D perhaps matching TRBD1 (6 bases). Germline V gene sequence: CDR1 SGHKS, CDR2 YYEKEE (reference sequence). The CDR3 is made up of 15 amino acids. The V gene lost 7 bases and the J gene lost 1 base, with 17 bases spanning the gap. The CDR3: CASDTSGGPNTEAFF. CDR3 DNA sequence: TGTGCCAGCGACACCTCTGGGGGGCCGAACACTGAAGCTTTCTTT.

The V gene is TRBV11-3, the J gene TRBJ1-1, with D unresolved. Germline CDR1 is SGHNT and CDR2 is YENEEA. V gave up 5 bases and J gave up 4 bases, with 11 bases separating them. The CDR3 loop spans 13 amino acids. The CDR3 DNA reads as TGTGCCAGCAGCCTGGCTGGTGGCACTGAAGCTTTCTTT. Its protein product is CASSLAGGTEAFF.

The chain employs TRBV28 and TRBJ2-5, with D possibly being TRBD1 (5 bases). CDR3 size: 14 residues. Germline CDR1 is MDHEN and CDR2 is SYDVKM. The V end lost 5 bases, the J end lost 2 bases, and 12 bases lay between the germline ends. DNA for the CDR3: TGTGCCAGCAGTATCCGACAGAAACAAGAGACCCAGTACTTC. The encoded protein is CASSIRQKQETQYF.

On this clone itself: Other DNA sequences in this specimen translate into the identical CDR3. In DNA form, the CDR3 reads TGTGCCAGCAGTGAAGGACAGGGGTTTGAAAAACTGTTTTTT. Translation gives CASSEGQGFEKLFF. The rearrangement links TRBV6-1 to TRBJ1-4, with 8 bases lining up with TRBD1. The CDR3 is 14 residues long. Germline CDR1 and CDR2: MNHNS and SASEGT. The junction had 2 bases not matched to a gene; V was cut back by 1 base and J by 7 bases.

The V call is TRBV28, the J call TRBJ1-5, with D maybe TRBD1 (5 bases). V lost 2 bases to trimming and J lost 2 bases, with 7 bases between them. The CDR3 is 14 amino acids. Germline CDR1 MDHEN, CDR2 SYDVKM. The CDR3 DNA reads as TGTGCCAGCAGTTTAGTCAGGGGCAATCAGCCCCAGCATTTT. This encodes CASSLVRGNQPQHF.

The chain couples TRBV25-1 to TRBJ2-7; D remains ambiguous. The CDR3 is made up of 13 amino acids. CDR1 is MGHDK, CDR2 SYGVNS, per germline. Trimming took 3 bases from V and 0 from J, leaving 6 bases between them. As DNA, the CDR3 is TGTGCCAGCAGTGATCAGAACTCCTACGAGCAGTACTTC. Translation: CASSDQNSYEQYF.

V is TRBV28 and J is TRBJ1-5, with a tentative D call TRBD1 (5 bases). The germline V and J ends were trimmed by 2 bases and 0 bases, with 17 bases remaining between them. The CDR3 has 18 amino acids. Per germline, CDR1 MDHEN and CDR2 SYDVKM. CDR3 coding DNA: TGTGCCAGCAGTTTAAGGGCAGGGACCCTTTATAGCAATCAGCCCCAGCATTTT. This encodes CASSLRAGTLYSNQPQHF.

The DNA of the CDR3 is TGTGCCAGCAGCCCGATACTGGACAAGGTAGCTGAAGCTTTCTTT. Amino acid sequence: CASSPILDKVAEAFF. J is TRBJ1-1 and V is TRBV2, with a possible D match to TRBD1 (5 bases). V was cut by 6 bases and J by 6 bases, with 20 bases left in between. Germline V gene sequence: CDR1 SNHLY, CDR2 FYNNEI. The CDR3 spans 15 residues.

The genes are TRBV9 and TRBJ1-2; D is unclear. The CDR3 length is 14 residues. Germline CDR1 SGDLS, CDR2 YYNGEE. V lost 0 bases and J lost 4, with 10 bases in between. CDR3 sequence reads: CASSVDPGFYGYTF. The CDR3 nucleotides read TGTGCCAGCAGCGTAGATCCGGGCTTCTATGGCTACACCTTC.

This clone has just one count. Within the sample, other DNA sequences also encode this same CDR3. V is TRBV9 and J is TRBJ2-2, with 9 bases matching TRBD1. Germline V gene lookup returns CDR1 SGDLS and CDR2 YYNGEE. Germline trimming cut 7 bases from V and 5 bases from J; bases unmatched to any gene: 18. The CDR3 runs 18 residues. The CDR3 sequence: CASSTRRGQGRGTGELFF. CDR3 bases: TGTGCCAGCTCAACCAGACGGGGACAGGGCCGGGGAACCGGGGAGCTGTTTTTT.

The rearrangement links TRBV5-1 to TRBJ2-7; D is perhaps TRBD1 (5 bases). V was cut by 6 bases and J by 0 bases, with 19 bases left in between. CDR1 and CDR2 (germline): SGHRS, YFSETQ. This CDR3 is built from 16 residues. The chain's CDR3 is CASTLGGALSSYEQYF. The CDR3, as DNA: TGCGCCAGCACCCTGGGTGGGGCGCTTAGCTCCTACGAGCAGTACTTC.

The rearrangement joins TRBV5-1 to TRBJ2-7; tentative D call: TRBD1 (7 bases). Germline CDR1 reads SGHRS; CDR2 reads YFSETQ. V lost 0 bases and J 7 bases, leaving 11 bases between the germline ends. This CDR3 spans 13 amino acids. This CDR3 reads CASSLEGAGEQYF. In DNA, the CDR3 is TGCGCCAGCAGCTTGGAGGGGGCGGGAGAGCAGTACTTC.

The chain combines TRBV6-5 with TRBJ1-4, with TRBD1 matching over 7 bases. The CDR3 consists of 14 residues. The ends lost 11 bases at V and 3 bases at J; junction bases unmatched: 9. The germline CDR1 and CDR2 sequences are MNHEY and SVGAGI. DNA for the CDR3: TGTGCCTGCAAATCCGGGACAGCTAATGAAAAACTGTTTTTT. The encoded protein is CACKSGTANEKLFF.

This clone was seen a single time. The chain is built from TRBV15 and TRBJ1-2; possible D gene TRBD1, 6 bases. CDR1 LNHNV and CDR2 YYDKDF come from the germline V gene (reference sequence). The CDR3 length is 14 residues. Trimming cost V 3 bases and J 5 bases, with 13 bases left between them. CDR3 bases: TGTGCCACCAGCAGGCCGGACAGACCGTATGGCTACACCTTC. This gives the protein CATSRPDRPYGYTF.

This rearrangement joins TRBV11-1 to TRBJ2-7; D is ambiguous. Germline V gives CDR1 SGHAT, CDR2 FQDESV (reference sequence). The CDR3 runs 15 residues. Trimming removed 5 bases from V and 2 bases from J, with 16 bases in between. In DNA form, the CDR3 reads TGTGCCAGCAGCCCGACTGCTTATGCCCCCTACGAGCAGTACTTC. This sequence encodes CASSPTAYAPYEQYF. Full variable domain (remainder filled in from reference TRBV11-1 and TRBJ2-7): EAEVAQSPRYKITEKSQAVAFWCDPISGHATLYWYRQILGQGPELLVQFQDESVVDDSQLPKDRFSAERLKGVDSTLKIQPAELGDSAMYLCASSPTAYAPYEQYFGPGTRLTVT.

This chain uses TRBV29-1 with TRBJ2-3; 7 positions agree with TRBD2. Germline loops: CDR1 SQVTM, CDR2 ANQGSEA. V lost 1 base to trimming and J lost 4 bases; unmatched junction nucleotides: 8. This CDR3 contains 15 residues. CDR3 amino acids: CSVEGGSSPPDTQYF. The CDR3 DNA reads TGCAGCGTTGAAGGCGGGAGTTCCCCCCCAGATACGCAGTATTTT.

This clone turned up a few times. The CDR3 protein is CAISEMNTEAFF. The CDR3 region has the DNA TGTGCCATCAGTGAGATGAACACTGAAGCTTTCTTT. The chain recombines TRBV10-3 with TRBJ1-1; D gene unclear. There are 12 residues in the CDR3. Germline V gene data show CDR1 as ENHRY and CDR2 as SYGVKD. V was shortened by 2 bases and J by 0 bases, with 1 base between the two germline ends.

The gene calls are TRBV28 and TRBJ2-7, with D unclear. Looked up from germline, CDR1 is MDHEN and CDR2 is SYDVKM. The CDR3 runs 15 residues. The V and J ends lost 7 bases and 5 bases respectively, with 21 bases between them. DNA for the CDR3: TGTGCCAGCAACTCGAACCCCCGAGGTATGGACGAGCAGTACTTC. It specifies CASNSNPRGMDEQYF.

The chain has TRBV9 and TRBJ2-1; 9 bases align to TRBD2. Germline CDR1 SGDLS, CDR2 YYNGEE. V was clipped by 4 bases and J by 0 bases; unmatched bases: 8. The length of the CDR3 is 17 residues. In DNA, the CDR3 is TGTGCCAGCAGCCCCCTTGGGCGGGGGGGCTCCTACAATGAGCAGTTCTTC. Translated: CASSPLGRGGSYNEQFF.

CDR3 coding DNA: TGTGCCAGCAGTTTACAGGGTATACATTCACCCCTCCACTTT. Encoded protein: CASSLQGIHSPLHF. V usage is TRBV28 and J usage is TRBJ1-6; perhaps TRBD1 as D (5 bases). V lost 2 bases, J lost 8 bases, and 10 bases lay in between. Germline lookup yields CDR1 MDHEN and CDR2 SYDVKM. This CDR3 contains 14 residues.

The chain employs TRBV6-5 and TRBJ2-7, with 7 bases that match TRBD1. CDR1 and CDR2 from the germline V gene are MNHEY and SVGAGI. The CDR3 totals 14 residues. After removal of 6 bases from V and 2 bases from J, the junction contained 7 bases not matched to a gene. The CDR3 reads CASSYRGRTYEQYF. CDR3 nucleotide sequence: TGTGCCAGCAGCTACAGGGGCCGAACCTACGAGCAGTACTTC.